This TCR beta chain was retrieved from a study of blood T cell repertoires in COVID-19 (dated by TCRdb to between 2020 and 2021). Study-wide context: The collaborator samples originated in the United States, Italy and Spain and spanned the acute and convalescent phases of COVID-19. The samples were drawn from two sources: the first 160 participants of the ongoing ImmuneRACE study, and 1,254 subjects contributed by 6 global collaborators. The repertoires were released in a freely available public database meant as a resource for research on the immune response to SARS-CoV-2. Deeply sampled blood TCRbeta repertoires from subjects exposed to, actively infected with, or recovered from COVID-19 were included in the dataset. The material from the prospective study consisted of cDNA or gDNA derived from T cells, B-cell-depleted T cells, or PBMCs. HLA class I and class II types, where available, came from metadata supplied by the sample provider rather than from assay-based typing. Nearly every sample came with metadata listing a de-identified subject ID, COVID-19 status, age in years and sex.

TCRbeta CDR3 regions were amplified from genomic DNA by means of the immunoSEQ Assay, a bias-controlled multiplex PCR. The paper's processing steps were these. Nucleated cell counts per sample were estimated from amplification of reference gene primers within the assay. To quantify the absolute abundance of each unique TCRbeta CDR3 rearrangement, sequence reads were collapsed and filtered. Productive Simpson clonality was computed per sample as the square root of Simpson's diversity index over productive rearrangements. In its TCRdb copy, this immuneACCESS table keeps in-frame sequences only and misses some clones. Where compared with another copy, unresolved V genes explain less than half of these, and the others have no known cause. The DNA was the basis for D and trimming; V, J and clone size are from that table. This sample comprises about 69,000 clones, approximately 86% of them detected only once. The ten top clones hold 16% of the sample.

The CDR3 contains 10 residues, cysteine and phenylalanine counted. The sequence is cut down to CDR3 DNA, 30 bases in frame from base 1. CDR1 and CDR2 (GTSNPN, SVGIG) derive from the germline V gene (reference sequence). Relative to germline, V is 7 bases shorter and J is 5 bases shorter, with 5 bases between their ends. Notes on this clone: It has no known antigen specificity. No clone much larger than this one lies a single base away; base qualities are absent.

The research as a whole found: The quantity of clinical and demographic metadata differed by source and by participant and was supplied without curation.

One collaborating source in Seattle enrolled patients during active infection and followed them longitudinally through the course of disease. The collaborating institutions used their own protocols to collect whole blood in K2EDTA tubes. For TCRbeta analysis, collaborators shipped samples in one of three forms: frozen whole blood, isolated PBMCs, or DNA extracted from either of those sample types. The chain is made from TRBV30 and TRBJ1-4; the D gene is possibly TRBD1, with 5 bases matching. The TCR sequence derives from a man in his forties or fifties with COVID-19, enrolled during active disease. The sequenced sample consisted of peripheral blood. The CDR3: CAYRNEKLFF. The nucleotides are TGTGCCTACAGGAATGAAAAACTGTTTTTT.